What follows are 25 T cell receptor beta chains derived from one specimen sequenced in a study of breast tumors, draining lymph nodes, adjacent tissues. Axillary draining lymph nodes of breast cancer patients supplied the node samples. TCRdb analysed the multiplex PCR reads with MiXCR anew, one entry per CDR3 protein. The table includes 100,000 to 150,000 distinct CDR3 sequences, roughly 21% detected once. The sequenced material came from axillary lymph node tissue. The receptor set was obtained from a female donor with breast cancer. Some clones in this sample may be carry-over from other donors' samples.

This clonotype was picked up many times. This chain joins TRBV6-1 and TRBJ1-2; D gene unclear. V lost 0 bases and J lost 7, with 9 bases in between. Germline V gives CDR1 MNHNS, CDR2 SASEGT. The CDR3 runs to 13 residues. The DNA for the CDR3 is TGTGCCAGCAGTGAAGCGGGAGATGGTGGCTACACCTTC. It codes for CASSEAGDGGYTF.

There are many counts of this clonotype. The J gene is TRBJ1-2, the V gene TRBV4-1, with D perhaps matching TRBD1 (5 bases). The CDR3 spans 16 residues. V was cut by 1 base and J by 4 bases, with 16 bases left in between. Germline V gene sequence: CDR1 MGHRA, CDR2 YSYEKL. CDR3 nucleotide sequence: TGCGCCAGCAGCCAAGTGGGCGGGGCGCAAGGCTATGGCTACACCTTC. Protein sequence: CASSQVGGAQGYGYTF.

This clonotype was detected many times. The CDR3 DNA follows: TGCAGCGTTGAAGATTCGCCAACTAGTCCAGGGGCGATACCGCCACGGGGCACCGGGGAGCTGTTTTTT. Encoded protein: CSVEDSPTSPGAIPPRGTGELFF. This sequence joins TRBV29-1 and TRBJ2-2; D is perhaps TRBD1 (6 bases). V lost 0 bases, J lost 4 bases, and 36 bases lay in between. Germline CDR1 is SQVTM and CDR2 is ANQGSEA. CDR3 length: 23 residues.

This clonotype was counted at least ten times. The V and J genes are TRBV10-2 and TRBJ1-3; D gene uncertain. Germline assignment: CDR1 WSHSY and CDR2 SAAADI. There are 12 residues in the CDR3. Trimming pared 7 bases from V and 1 base from J, leaving 5 bases between. As DNA, the CDR3 is TGCGCCAGCACTTATTCTGGAAACACCATATATTTT. Its protein is CASTYSGNTIYF.

This clonotype has only a few counts. The chain combines TRBV7-2 with TRBJ1-2, with TRBD1 matching over 10 bases. Germline V gene sequence: CDR1 SGHTA, CDR2 FQGNSA. With V trimmed by 3 bases and J by 8 bases, 6 bases remained unmatched. The CDR3 has 14 amino acids. CDR3 DNA sequence: TGTGCCAGCAGCTTGGACAGGGGGATTGGGGGCTACACCTTC. Its protein product is CASSLDRGIGGYTF.

This clonotype has ten or more counts. V gene TRBV20-1 combines with J gene TRBJ1-5; D perhaps matches TRBD1 (5 bases). Trimming took 6 bases from V and 1 from J, leaving 16 bases between them. Germline V gene sequence: CDR1 DFQATT, CDR2 SNEGSKA (reference sequence). The CDR3 totals 15 residues. The CDR3 sequence: CSASRDYGSNQPQHF. The DNA for the CDR3 is TGCAGTGCGAGCCGGGACTATGGGAGCAATCAGCCCCAGCATTTT.

This clonotype appeared a few times. CDR3 loop: CASSQAGQYSGANVLTF. The CDR3 DNA is TGTGCCAGCAGCCAAGCGGGACAGTACTCTGGGGCCAACGTCCTGACTTTC. The J gene is TRBJ2-6, the V gene TRBV3-1; 7 bases are a match to TRBD1. The CDR3 runs 17 residues. Germline V gene data show CDR1 as LGHDT and CDR2 as YNNKEL (reference sequence). The ends lost 1 base at V and 0 bases at J; junction bases unmatched: 3.

This clonotype was counted ten times or more. The chain joins TRBV20-1 to TRBJ2-5; 9 bases align to TRBD2. V lost 0 bases to trimming and J lost 0 bases; unmatched junction nucleotides: 8. The CDR3 covers 17 residues. Germline lookup yields CDR1 DFQATT and CDR2 SNEGSKA (reference sequence). The DNA for the CDR3 is TGCAGTGCTAGAGATCCGGCGGGGGGGCCCAACCAAGAGACCCAGTACTTC. Translated, it gives CSARDPAGGPNQETQYF.

Concerning this clonotype: A much larger clone differs from this one at a single base, so this may be a read error. The rearrangement links TRBV9 to TRBJ2-2; 12 bases map to TRBD2. The CDR3 is 16 amino acids. V was pared by 3 bases and J by 7 bases, with 7 bases of the junction left unmatched. CDR1 and CDR2 (germline): SGDLS, YYNGEE. DNA for the CDR3: TGTGCCAGCAGCGCAAGACTAGCGGGAGTATTCGGGGAGCTGTTTTTT. Translating it yields CASSARLAGVFGELFF. The full variable domain, completed using reference TRBV9 and TRBJ2-2, is DSGVTQTPKHLITATGQRVTLRCSPRSGDLSVYWYQQSLDQGLQFLIQYYNGEERAKGNILERFSAQQFPDLHSELNLSSLELGDSALYFCASSARLAGVFGELFFGEGSRLTVL.

This sequence joins TRBV2 and TRBJ1-1; D remains unclear. V was trimmed by 8 bases and J by 5 bases, leaving 12 bases between them. This CDR3 has 12 amino acids. CDR1 SNHLY and CDR2 FYNNEI come from the germline V gene. CDR3: CASAWGRTEAFF. The CDR3 bases are TGTGCCAGCGCCTGGGGTCGGACTGAAGCTTTCTTT. Filled out from reference TRBV2 and TRBJ1-1, the complete variable domain reads EPEVTQTPSHQVTQMGQEVILRCVPISNHLYFYWYRQILGQKVEFLVSFYNNEISEKSEIFDDQFSVERPDGSNFTLKIRSTKLEDSAMYFCASAWGRTEAFFGQGTRLTVV.

This sequence joins TRBV2 and TRBJ2-4; 8 bases are shared with TRBD2. The CDR3 loop spans 14 amino acids. The V gene end was trimmed by 3 bases and the J gene end by 6 bases; junction bases not matched to a gene: 4. Germline lookup yields CDR1 SNHLY and CDR2 FYNNEI. The DNA of the CDR3 is TGTGCCAGCAGTGAGACTAGCGTTTCAAACATTCAGTACTTC. The encoded protein is CASSETSVSNIQYF.

This clonotype was seen ten or more times. The chain recombines TRBV15 with TRBJ2-6; D is perhaps TRBD1 (5 bases). Germline-derived CDR1 and CDR2 are LNHNV and YYDKDF (reference sequence). Trimming removed 0 bases from V and 2 bases from J, with 8 bases in between. The length of the CDR3 is 16 residues. In DNA form, the CDR3 reads TGTGCCACCAGCAGAGATCTAGGGGCTGGGGCCAACGTCCTGACTTTC. Translating gives CATSRDLGAGANVLTF.

This clonotype was recorded many times. The J gene is TRBJ2-7, the V gene TRBV12-3 or TRBV12-4; 13 nucleotides align to TRBD2. CDR3 length: 17 amino acids. Losses at the gene ends were 5 bases for V and 2 bases for J; bases not matched to a gene: 9. The CDR3 loop is CASSPNQGTSGTYEQYF. In nucleotides, the CDR3 is TGTGCCAGCAGTCCCAACCAAGGGACTAGCGGGACCTACGAGCAGTACTTC.

At least ten counts were recorded for this clonotype. The rearrangement links TRBV7-9 to TRBJ2-5; TRBD1 might be the D (6 bases). Trimming stripped 0 bases from V and 5 bases from J, with 13 bases between. The CDR3 covers 15 residues. Per germline, CDR1 SEHNR and CDR2 FQNEAQ (reference sequence). CDR3 sequence reads: CASSLAQGRQETQYF. CDR3 nucleotide sequence: TGTGCCAGCAGCTTAGCTCAGGGGCGCCAGGAGACCCAGTACTTC. Using reference TRBV7-9 and TRBJ2-5 for the parts outside the CDR3, the full variable domain is DTGVSQNPRHKITKRGQNVTFRCDPISEHNRLYWYRQTLGQGPEFLTYFQNEAQLEKSRLLSDRFSAERPKGSFSTLEIQRTEQGDSAMYLCASSLAQGRQETQYFGPGTRLLVL.

This clonotype turned up a few times. The V gene is TRBV4-2, the J gene TRBJ1-5, with D perhaps TRBD1 (6 bases). CDR1 LGHNA and CDR2 YNFKEQ come from the germline V gene. The CDR3 covers 15 residues. V dropped 7 bases and J dropped 3 bases, with 16 bases sitting between them. CDR3 in DNA: TGTGCCAGCACCCGGCAGCCAGGGGACAATCAGCCCCAGCATTTT. Its translation is CASTRQPGDNQPQHF.

This clonotype occurred many times. This chain uses TRBV5-1 with TRBJ2-5; the match to TRBD2 covers 7 bases. Germline lookup yields CDR1 SGHRS and CDR2 YFSETQ. CDR3 length: 16 residues. The V and J ends lost 4 bases and 2 bases, in that order; junction bases with no gene match: 11. This CDR3 reads CASSPGGTGVQETQYF. The CDR3 coding sequence is TGCGCCAGCAGCCCGGGGGGAACGGGAGTACAAGAGACCCAGTACTTC.

On this clonotype itself: It may be a read error: a sequence one base away is much more abundant. The CDR3 sequence: CSSSLPGQGSETQYF. CDR3 coding DNA: TGTTCCAGCAGCCTGCCGGGACAGGGTTCAGAGACCCAGTACTTC. The chain has TRBV5-6 and TRBJ2-5, with TRBD1 identical over 9 bases. The length of the CDR3 is 15 residues. Germline V lookup: CDR1 SGHDT, CDR2 YYEEEE.

The V gene is TRBV15, the J gene TRBJ1-2; the D is unclear. V gave up 0 bases and J gave up 3 bases, with 11 bases separating them. Germline values: CDR1 LNHNV, CDR2 YYDKDF (reference sequence). The CDR3 has 15 amino acids. As DNA, the CDR3 is TGTGCCACCAGCAGAGACTCAATGGCGCACTATGGCTACACCTTC. Amino acid sequence: CATSRDSMAHYGYTF.

At least ten counts were recorded for this clonotype. The chain uses TRBV19 and TRBJ2-3; 12 nucleotides agree with TRBD2. Trimming took 8 bases from V and 4 from J; bases not matched to a gene: 1. The germline V gene encodes CDR1 LNHDA and CDR2 SQIVND (reference sequence). The CDR3 runs 13 residues. DNA of the CDR3: TGTGCCAGTGCTAGCGGGGGGGCAGATACGCAGTATTTT. Protein sequence: CASASGGADTQYF.

There are many counts of this clonotype. V usage is TRBV7-2 and J usage is TRBJ2-5; 9 positions agree with TRBD2. V was pared by 1 base and J by 4 bases, with 4 bases of the junction left unmatched. CDR1 and CDR2 (germline): SGHTA, FQGNSA. The CDR3 has 15 amino acids. CDR3 loop: CASSLGVSGRETQYF. The CDR3 DNA follows: TGTGCCAGCAGCTTAGGGGTTAGCGGGAGAGAGACCCAGTACTTC. The variable domain in full, with the rest retrieved from reference TRBV7-2 and TRBJ2-5, is GAGVSQSPSNKVTEKGKDVELRCDPISGHTALYWYRQSLGQGLEFLIYFQGNSAPDKSGLPSDRFSAERTGGSVSTLTIQRTQQEDSAVYLCASSLGVSGRETQYFGPGTRLLVL.

Ten or more counts support this clonotype. It is unclear where the CDR3 begins or ends on the DNA, so no DNA is shown, and the CDR3 is as TCRdb lists it. The chain recombines TRBV27 with TRBJ1-4; the table gives TRBD1 as D, unverified against the DNA. The CDR3 spans 15 residues, counting both ends. Per the germline V gene, CDR1 is MNHEY and CDR2 is SMNVEV (reference sequence). The CDR3 reads CASSTSWGSNEKLFF.

This clonotype was seen at least ten times. V and J are TRBV28 and TRBJ2-7; perhaps TRBD1 as D (6 bases). Deletions cut 5 bases from V and 3 bases from J, with 17 bases between. This CDR3 has 15 residues. Germline assignment: CDR1 MDHEN and CDR2 SYDVKM. The CDR3 DNA is TGTGCCAGCAGTAGTCCTACAGGGAGTAGCTACGAGCAGTACTTC. This translates into CASSSPTGSSYEQYF. Complete variable domain (other parts from reference TRBV28 and TRBJ2-7): DVKVTQSSRYLVKRTGEKVFLECVQDMDHENMFWYRQDPGLGLRLIYFSYDVKMKEKGDIPEGYSVSREKKERFSLILESASTNQTSMYLCASSSPTGSSYEQYFGPGTRLTVT.

About this clonotype: This may stem from a read error, because a much larger clone lies one nucleotide away. This chain connects TRBV6-6 to TRBJ2-1; D ambiguous. V was trimmed by 4 bases and J by 8 bases, leaving 15 bases between them. Per germline, CDR1 MNHNY and CDR2 SVGAGI (reference sequence). The CDR3 length is 14 residues. The chain's CDR3 is CASSSGPRPDEQFF. The CDR3 DNA is TGTGCCAGCAGTTCTGGCCCCCGCCCCGATGAGCAGTTCTTC.

The chain combines TRBV6-2 or TRBV6-3 with TRBJ2-1, with 7 bases matching TRBD1. CDR1 and CDR2 (germline): MNHEY, SVGEGT. The CDR3 is 15 amino acids. Trimming at V came to 4 bases and at J to 2 bases, leaving 5 bases not matched to a gene. The CDR3 is CASSFEGAPYNEQFF. DNA of the CDR3: TGTGCCAGCAGTTTCGAGGGGGCCCCCTACAATGAGCAGTTCTTC.

This clonotype has at least ten counts. The rearrangement uses TRBV19 and TRBJ2-1; perhaps TRBD2 as D (7 bases). Germline V gene lookup returns CDR1 LNHDA and CDR2 SQIVND (reference sequence). The CDR3 loop spans 15 amino acids. V shed 7 bases and J shed 6 bases, with 19 bases lying between them. This CDR3 reads CASTPRGGAGNEQFF. The CDR3 nucleotides are TGTGCCAGTACCCCCCGTGGGGGGGCGGGCAATGAGCAGTTCTTC.